The clone carrying this T cell receptor (beta chain) showed up many times. The antigen remains undetermined. V was cut by 1 base and J by 0 bases, with 10 bases left in between. This CDR3 is 16 amino acids long. CDR1 is SGHAT, CDR2 FQNNGV, per germline. They built TCR cDNA with 5'RACE template switching, a step that put in a universal primer site and UMIs. MiXCR, run by TCRdb on the 5' RACE reads, gives a single entry per CDR3 protein. The sample has a few hundred thousand distinct CDR3 sequences, 3.6% seen once; the top ten hold around 24%. These data come from a study of T cells after yellow fever vaccination. Study-wide results and limits: The bulk population could contribute abundant contaminating clonotypes to FACS-sorted repertoires. Reappearance after the booster was observed for most primary-vaccination clones (roughly 97% CD4, about 85% CD8).

The sequencing used PBMCs, collected on the day of the yellow fever booster vaccination. The rearrangement joins TRBV11-2 to TRBJ2-1; D is ambiguous. The clonotype originates from a young man who received the YFV17D yellow fever vaccine. The CDR3: CASSLGTRSSYNEQFF. CDR3 in DNA: TGTGCCAGCAGCTTAGGAACAAGGAGCTCCTACAATGAGCAGTTCTTC.